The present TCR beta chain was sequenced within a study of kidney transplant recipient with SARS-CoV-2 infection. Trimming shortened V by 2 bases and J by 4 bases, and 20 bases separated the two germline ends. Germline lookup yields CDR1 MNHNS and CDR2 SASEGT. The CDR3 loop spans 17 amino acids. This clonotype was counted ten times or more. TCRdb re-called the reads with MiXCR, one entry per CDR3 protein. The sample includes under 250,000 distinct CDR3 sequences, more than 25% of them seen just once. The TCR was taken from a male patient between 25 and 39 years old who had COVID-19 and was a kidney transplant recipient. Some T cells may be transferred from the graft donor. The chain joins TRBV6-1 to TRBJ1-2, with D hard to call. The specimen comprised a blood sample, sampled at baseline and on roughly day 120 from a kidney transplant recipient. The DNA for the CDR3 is TGTGCCAGCAGTGAAACAGTCTCTATGCGAAAGACCTATGGCTACACCTTC. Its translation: CASSETVSMRKTYGYTF.